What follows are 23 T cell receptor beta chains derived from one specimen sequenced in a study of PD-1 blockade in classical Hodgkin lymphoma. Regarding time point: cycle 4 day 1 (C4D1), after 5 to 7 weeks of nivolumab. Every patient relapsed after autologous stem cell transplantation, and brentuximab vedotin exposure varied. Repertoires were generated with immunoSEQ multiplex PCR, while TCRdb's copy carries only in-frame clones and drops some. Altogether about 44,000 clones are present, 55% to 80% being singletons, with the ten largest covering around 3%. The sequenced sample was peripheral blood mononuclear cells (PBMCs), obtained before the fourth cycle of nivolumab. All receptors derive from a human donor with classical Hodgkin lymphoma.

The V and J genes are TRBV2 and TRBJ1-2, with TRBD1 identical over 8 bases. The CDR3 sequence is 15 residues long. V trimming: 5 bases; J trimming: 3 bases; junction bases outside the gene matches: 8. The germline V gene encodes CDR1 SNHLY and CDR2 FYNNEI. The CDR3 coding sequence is TGTGCCAGCAGTTCCTCCAGGGGGCACTACTATGGCTACACCTTC. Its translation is CASSSSRGHYYGYTF.

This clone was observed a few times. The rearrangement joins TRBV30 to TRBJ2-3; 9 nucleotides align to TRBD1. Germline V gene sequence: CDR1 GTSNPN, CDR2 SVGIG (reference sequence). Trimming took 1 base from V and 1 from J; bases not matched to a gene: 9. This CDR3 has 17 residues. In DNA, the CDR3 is TGTGCCTGGAGTGCCCTCGGACAGGGGAAGGGCACAGATACGCAGTATTTT. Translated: CAWSALGQGKGTDTQYF.

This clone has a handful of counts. The CDR3 loop reads CASSARGAGVPTDTQYF. The DNA of the CDR3 is TGTGCCAGCAGCGCTAGGGGGGCGGGAGTTCCCACAGATACGCAGTATTTT. The V call is TRBV9, the J call TRBJ2-3, with D tentatively TRBD2 (7 bases). V was cut by 3 bases and J by 2 bases, with 19 bases left in between. Germline CDR1 SGDLS, CDR2 YYNGEE. CDR3 length equals 17 residues.

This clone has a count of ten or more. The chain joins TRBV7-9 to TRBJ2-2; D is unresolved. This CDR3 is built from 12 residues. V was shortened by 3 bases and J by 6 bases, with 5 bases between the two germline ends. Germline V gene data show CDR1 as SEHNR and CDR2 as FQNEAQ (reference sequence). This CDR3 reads CASSFSAGELFF. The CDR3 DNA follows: TGTGCCAGCAGCTTTTCTGCCGGGGAGCTGTTTTTT.

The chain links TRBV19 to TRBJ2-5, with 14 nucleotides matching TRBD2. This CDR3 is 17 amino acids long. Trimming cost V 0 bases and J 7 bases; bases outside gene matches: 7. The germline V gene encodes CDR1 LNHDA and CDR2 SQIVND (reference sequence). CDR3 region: CASSIDALTSGRATQYF. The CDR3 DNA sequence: TGTGCCAGTAGTATAGATGCCCTGACTAGCGGGAGGGCGACCCAGTACTTC.

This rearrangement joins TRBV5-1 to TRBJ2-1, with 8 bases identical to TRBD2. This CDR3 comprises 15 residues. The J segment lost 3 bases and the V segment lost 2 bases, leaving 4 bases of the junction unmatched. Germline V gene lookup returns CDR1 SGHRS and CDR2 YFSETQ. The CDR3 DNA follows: TGCGCCAGCAGCTTTGCGGGACTAGACTACAATGAGCAGTTCTTC. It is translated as CASSFAGLDYNEQFF.

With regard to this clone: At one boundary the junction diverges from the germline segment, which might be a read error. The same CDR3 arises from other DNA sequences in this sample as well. This CDR3 is CASSLDTAFGNTIYF. Written as DNA, the CDR3 is TGTGCCAGTAGCTTAGATACCGCCTTTGGAAACACCATATATTTT. This rearrangement joins TRBV11-2 to TRBJ1-3, with no clear D. The germline V gene encodes CDR1 SGHAT and CDR2 FQNNGV. This CDR3 is built from 15 residues.

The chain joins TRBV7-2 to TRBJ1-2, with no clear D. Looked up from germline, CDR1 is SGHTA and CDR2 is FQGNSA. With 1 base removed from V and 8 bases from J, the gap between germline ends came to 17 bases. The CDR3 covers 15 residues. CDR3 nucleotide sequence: TGTGCCAGCAGCTTAGTGGCGGACCCGTCAATAGGCTACACCTTC. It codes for CASSLVADPSIGYTF.

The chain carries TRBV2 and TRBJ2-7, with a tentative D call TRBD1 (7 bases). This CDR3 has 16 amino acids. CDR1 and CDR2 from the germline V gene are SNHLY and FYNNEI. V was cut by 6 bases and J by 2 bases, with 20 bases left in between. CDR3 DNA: TGTGCCAGCAGGCCCATCGGGGGACAGCATGCCTACGAGCAGTACTTC. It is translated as CASRPIGGQHAYEQYF. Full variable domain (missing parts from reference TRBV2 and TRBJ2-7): EPEVTQTPSHQVTQMGQEVILRCVPISNHLYFYWYRQILGQKVEFLVSFYNNEISEKSEIFDDQFSVERPDGSNFTLKIRSTKLEDSAMYFCASRPIGGQHAYEQYFGPGTRLTVT.

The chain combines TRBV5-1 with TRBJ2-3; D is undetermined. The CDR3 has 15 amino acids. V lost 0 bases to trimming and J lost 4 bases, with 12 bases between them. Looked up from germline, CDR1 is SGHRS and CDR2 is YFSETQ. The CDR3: CASSLAARGPDTQYF. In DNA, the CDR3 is TGCGCCAGCAGCTTGGCCGCACGAGGCCCAGATACGCAGTATTTT.

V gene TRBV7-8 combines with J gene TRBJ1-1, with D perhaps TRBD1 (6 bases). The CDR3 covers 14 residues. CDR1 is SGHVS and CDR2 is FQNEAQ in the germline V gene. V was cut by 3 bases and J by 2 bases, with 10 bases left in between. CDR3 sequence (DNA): TGTGCCAGCAGCTTTAACAGGGTTAACACTGAAGCTTTCTTT. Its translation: CASSFNRVNTEAFF.

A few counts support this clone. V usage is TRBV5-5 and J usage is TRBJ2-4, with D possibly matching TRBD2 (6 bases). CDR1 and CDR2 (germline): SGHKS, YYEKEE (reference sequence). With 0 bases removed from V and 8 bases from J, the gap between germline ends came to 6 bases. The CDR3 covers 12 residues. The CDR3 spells CASSLAGDIQYF. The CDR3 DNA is TGTGCCAGCAGCTTGGCGGGGGACATTCAGTACTTC.

The CDR3 DNA reads TGTGCCAGCAGCGCCTATTGGATCGGGACTAGCGGGAGGGCCGGGGAGCTGTTTTTT. It yields the protein CASSAYWIGTSGRAGELFF. The chain has TRBV9 and TRBJ2-2; 16 bases fit TRBD2. The CDR3 covers 19 residues. After removal of 3 bases from V and 6 bases from J, the junction contained 11 bases not matched to a gene. The germline gives CDR1 SGDLS, CDR2 YYNGEE.

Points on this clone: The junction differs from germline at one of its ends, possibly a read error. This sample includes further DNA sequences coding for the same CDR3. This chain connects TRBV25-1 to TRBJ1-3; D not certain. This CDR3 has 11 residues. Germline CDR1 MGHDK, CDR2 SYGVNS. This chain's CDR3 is CASKSGNTIYF. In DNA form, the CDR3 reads TGCGCCAGCAAGTCGGGAAACACCATATATTTT.

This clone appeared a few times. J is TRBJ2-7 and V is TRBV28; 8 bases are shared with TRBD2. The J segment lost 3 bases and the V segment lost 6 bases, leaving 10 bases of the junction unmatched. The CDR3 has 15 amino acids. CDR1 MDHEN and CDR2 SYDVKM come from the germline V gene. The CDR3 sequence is CASSLTSGLFYEQYF. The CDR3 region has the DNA TGTGCCAGCAGCCTCACTAGCGGATTATTCTACGAGCAGTACTTC.

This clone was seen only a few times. In DNA form, the CDR3 reads TGTGCCAGCAGCCAAGAATCAGGGGACTCTGGAAACACCATATATTTT. This gives the protein CASSQESGDSGNTIYF. The J gene is TRBJ1-3, the V gene TRBV4-2, with D perhaps TRBD1 (6 bases). With 0 bases removed from V and 0 bases from J, the gap between germline ends came to 9 bases. This CDR3 comprises 16 residues. CDR1 and CDR2 (germline): LGHNA, YNFKEQ.

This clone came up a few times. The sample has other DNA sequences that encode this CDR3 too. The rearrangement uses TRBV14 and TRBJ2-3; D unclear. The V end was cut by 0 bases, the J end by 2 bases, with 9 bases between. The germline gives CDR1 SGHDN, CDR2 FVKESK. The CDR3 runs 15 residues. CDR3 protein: CASSQDGSYTDTQYF. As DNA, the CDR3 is TGTGCCAGCAGCCAAGATGGTTCCTACACAGATACGCAGTATTTT.

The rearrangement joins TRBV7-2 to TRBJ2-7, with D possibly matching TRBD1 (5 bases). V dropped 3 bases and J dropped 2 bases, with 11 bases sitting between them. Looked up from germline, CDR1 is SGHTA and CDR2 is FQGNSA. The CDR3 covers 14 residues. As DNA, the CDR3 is TGTGCCAGCAGCTTGGACACGGCCCCCTACGAGCAGTACTTC. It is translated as CASSLDTAPYEQYF.

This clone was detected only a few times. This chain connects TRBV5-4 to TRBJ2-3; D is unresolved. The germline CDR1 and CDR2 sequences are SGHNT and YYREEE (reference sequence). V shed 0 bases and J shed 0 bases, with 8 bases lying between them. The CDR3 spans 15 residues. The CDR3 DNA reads TGTGCCAGCAGCTTGGGTCAGTTAAGCACAGATACGCAGTATTTT. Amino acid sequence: CASSLGQLSTDTQYF.

Here the CDR3 DNA reads TGTGCCATCAGTGCTGGGCGGGGCGTCGACGAGCAGTACTTC. Its translation is CAISAGRGVDEQYF. This chain connects TRBV10-3 to TRBJ2-7; a weak D match, TRBD2 (6 bases). The germline V gene has CDR1 ENHRY and CDR2 SYGVKD. This CDR3 has 14 residues. Trimming took off 4 bases at V and 5 bases at J, with 15 bases between the two ends.

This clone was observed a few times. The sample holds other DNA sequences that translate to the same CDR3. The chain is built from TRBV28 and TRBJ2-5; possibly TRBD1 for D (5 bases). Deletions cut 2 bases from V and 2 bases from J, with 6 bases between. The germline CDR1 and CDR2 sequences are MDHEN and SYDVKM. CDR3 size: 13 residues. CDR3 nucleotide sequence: TGTGCCAGCAGTTTACCAGGGCAAGAGACCCAGTACTTC. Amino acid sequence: CASSLPGQETQYF.

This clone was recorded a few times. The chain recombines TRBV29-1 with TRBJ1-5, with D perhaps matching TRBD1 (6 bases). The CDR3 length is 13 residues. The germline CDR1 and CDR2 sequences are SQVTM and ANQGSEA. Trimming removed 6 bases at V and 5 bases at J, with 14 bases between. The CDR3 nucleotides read TGCAGCGTCGCGGGGGCGGGGGATCAGCCCCAGCATTTT. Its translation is CSVAGAGDQPQHF.

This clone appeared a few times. The CDR3 loop is CASSYLGEVQYF. The CDR3 bases are TGTGCCAGCAGTTACTTGGGGGAGGTGCAGTACTTC. The rearrangement joins TRBV6-5 to TRBJ2-7; D is possibly TRBD2 (6 bases). CDR1 MNHEY and CDR2 SVGAGI come from the germline V gene. Trimming took off 1 base at V and 9 bases at J, with 10 bases between the two ends. The CDR3 is 12 amino acids.